Sequencing of this T cell receptor beta chain was carried out in a study of OX40 agonist ivuxolimab in advanced cancers. The overall study: An agonistic anti-OX40 (CD134) antibody, ivuxolimab, was used to treat the patients. General study points: CD8+ T cells (on average) carried more expanded clones than CD4+ T cells.

As concerns this clone: Its target is not known.

Germline CDR1 reads SGHAT; CDR2 reads FQDESV (reference sequence). There are 14 residues in the CDR3. The V end lost 3 bases, the J end lost 1 base, and 7 bases lay between the germline ends. Measured with immunoSEQ multiplex PCR; TCRdb has only the in-frame clones, and not every one. The sample consists of around 50,000 clones, roughly nine tenths of them appearing once. The sequence derives from an adult with an advanced solid tumor such as melanoma, head and neck, liver or kidney cancer. The J gene is TRBJ2-1, the V gene TRBV11-1, with D unresolved. Sequencing was performed on CD4+ or CD8+ T cells sorted from blood, taken in a trial of the OX40 agonist ivuxolimab. In DNA form, the CDR3 reads TGTGCCAGCAGCTTGACAAGTTCCTACAATGAGCAGTTCTTC. Translating it yields CASSLTSSYNEQFF.